This is a list of T cell receptor beta chains from one sample in a study of blood T cell repertoires in COVID-19. TCRdb keeps only in-frame clones here, not all; method: immunoSEQ multiplex PCR. The profile shows about 58,000 clones, 80% to 90% of them singletons. Sequencing was done on a sample of peripheral blood. These receptors were collected from a man aged 55 to 70 with acute or convalescent COVID-19. Each CDR3 is given with its conserved first and last residue. The D gene is left open where the match is weak. Some rows mark clone size as missing; the rest say once, few, many or name a class of expanded clone.

clone_size d_call j_call cdr3_length v_call cdr3_aa cdr3_nt
. TRBD1 TRBJ2-7 15 TRBV5-4 CASSQDRGLLYEQYF TGTGCCAGCAGCCAGGACAGGGGGCTCCTCTACGAGCAGTACTTC
. TRBD1 TRBJ1-2 13 TRBV4-1 CASSYRGDYGYTF TGCGCCAGCAGCTACAGGGGTGACTATGGCTACACCTTC
. . TRBJ1-1 12 TRBV19 CASSMERSEAFF TGTGCCAGTAGTATGGAGAGGTCTGAAGCTTTCTTT
. . TRBJ1-2 13 TRBV10-3 CAITEGGSYGYTF TGTGCCATCACGGAGGGAGGGTCCTATGGCTACACCTTC
. TRBD1 TRBJ1-4 15 TRBV5-6 CASSFGTGGDEKLFF TGTGCCAGCAGCTTCGGGACAGGGGGTGACGAAAAACTGTTTTTT
. TRBD1 TRBJ2-2 18 TRBV24-1 CATSDPHRGRGRPGELFF TGTGCCACCAGTGATCCCCACCGGGGCAGGGGGCGCCCCGGGGAGCTGTTTTTT
once TRBD1 TRBJ1-2 14 TRBV18 CASSPRGQPSVYTF TGTGCCAGCTCACCAAGGGGACAGCCCTCCGTCTACACCTTC
once . TRBJ1-5 16 TRBV28 CASTISGVSGNQPQHF TGTGCCAGCACCATTTCAGGGGTTAGTGGCAATCAGCCCCAGCATTTT
. TRBD1 TRBJ1-4 14 TRBV6-6 CASSFDRVGGKLFF TGTGCCAGCAGTTTTGACAGGGTGGGAGGAAAACTGTTTTTT
. . TRBJ1-6 15 TRBV4-3 CASSQDGRGNSPLHF TGCGCCAGCAGCCAAGACGGCAGGGGAAATTCACCCCTCCACTTT
. TRBD2 TRBJ2-7 17 TRBV28 CASSSMRGGRPSGEQYF TGTGCCAGCAGTTCCATGCGTGGCGGGAGGCCCTCGGGGGAGCAGTACTTC
. . TRBJ1-5 13 TRBV28 CASSLRGVGAQHF TGTGCCAGCAGTTTGAGAGGAGTCGGGGCCCAGCATTTT
. TRBD1 TRBJ2-3 16 TRBV4-3 CASSQERTGGQDTQYF TGCGCCAGCAGCCAAGAACGGACAGGGGGTCAAGATACGCAGTATTTT
. TRBD1 TRBJ1-5 16 TRBV28 CASSPPRQGGNQPQHF TGTGCCAGCAGTCCTCCCAGACAGGGGGGCAATCAGCCCCAGCATTTT
. . TRBJ1-6 14 TRBV6-2/TRBV6-3 CASSTGTSARALHF TGTGCCAGCAGTACCGGGACATCCGCCCGGGCCCTCCACTTT
few TRBD2 TRBJ2-7 12 TRBV6-6 CASGGSKNEQYF TGTGCCTCCGGGGGGAGTAAGAACGAGCAGTACTTC
. TRBD1 TRBJ2-2 16 TRBV4-2 CASSPGGTGVTGELFF TGTGCCAGCAGCCCAGGCGGGACAGGGGTCACCGGGGAGCTGTTTTTT
. . TRBJ2-7 13 TRBV24-1 CATRGRSSYEQYF TGTGCCACCAGGGGGAGGAGCTCCTACGAGCAGTACTTC